This paragraph reports one T cell receptor beta chain. Its antigen is not known. This table comes from immunoSEQ multiplex PCR, and its TCRdb copy is limited to in-frame clones, with some not included. The sample consists of about 180,000 clones, roughly 93% of them appearing once. These data come from a study of T cell responses to AZD1222 COVID-19 vaccine. Study-wide results and caveats: Baseline seropositivity characterized only a handful of AZD1222 recipients. Close to half of all spike-specific TCRs reportedly target regions of the variants that are unmutated.

Germline CDR1 SGHRS, CDR2 YFSETQ. The germline V and J ends were trimmed by 0 bases and 0 bases, with 10 bases remaining between them. The CDR3 covers 16 residues. Here the sequenced sample was peripheral blood, taken 28 days after the second dose of the MenACWY control vaccine. This clonotype was obtained from an adult who received the MenACWY meningococcal vaccine as a control. The chain links TRBV5-1 to TRBJ2-1; weak D call: TRBD2 (6 bases). In DNA, the CDR3 is TGCGCCAGCAGCTTGGACGGGGGAAGCTCCTACAATGAGCAGTTCTTC. Translating gives CASSLDGGSSYNEQFF.